Shown below are 25 T cell receptor beta chains from a single sample sequenced in a study of breast tumors, draining lymph nodes, adjacent tissues. One entry per CDR3 protein results from TCRdb running MiXCR on the multiplex PCR reads. The table lists 150,000 to 200,000 distinct CDR3 sequences, around 33% of them singletons. Samples came from axillary lymph nodes draining the breast cancer. The sample comprised axillary lymph node tissue. All receptors come from a female donor with breast cancer. Some clones in this sample may be carry-over from other donors' samples.

The chain employs TRBV19 and TRBJ2-5, with 7 bases matching TRBD1. The CDR3 contains 15 residues. CDR1 and CDR2 (germline): LNHDA, SQIVND (reference sequence). J gave up 5 bases and V 1 base, and 7 bases lay outside the gene matches. CDR3 nucleotides: TGTGCCAGTAGTATAGTCCACAGGGGAAAGGAGACCCAGTACTTC. It translates to CASSIVHRGKETQYF.

This clonotype has a count of ten or more. The gene calls are TRBV9 and TRBJ2-1; D is perhaps TRBD1 or TRBD2 (5 bases each). The germline V gene has CDR1 SGDLS and CDR2 YYNGEE. The CDR3 consists of 15 residues. V was trimmed by 3 bases and J by 6 bases, leaving 16 bases between them. The CDR3 reads CASSAVQGVVNEQFF. The CDR3 DNA reads TGTGCCAGCAGCGCCGTTCAGGGAGTAGTCAATGAGCAGTTCTTC.

Points on this clonotype: This could be a read error, since a much larger clone is one nucleotide away. The chain uses TRBV18 and TRBJ1-5; weak D call: TRBD1 (5 bases). The germline gives CDR1 KGHSH, CDR2 LQKENI. CDR3 length equals 15 residues. The CDR3 sequence: CATSPRQTSNQPQHF. CDR3 sequence (DNA): TGTGCCACCTCACCACGACAGACCAGCAATCAGCCCCAGCATTTT.

This clonotype has ten or more counts. The V call is TRBV6-1, the J call TRBJ2-7, with TRBD2 as a possible D gene (6 bases). The CDR3 extends over 12 amino acids. Germline V lookup: CDR1 MNHNS, CDR2 SASEGT. V lost 8 bases and J lost 9, with 17 bases in between. The CDR3 DNA follows: TGTGCCAGCCATAGCGGAACCCTCTTGCAGTACTTC. Its protein product is CASHSGTLLQYF.

In its sample, this clonotype was seen a few times. A read error is possible here, since a much larger clone lies one base away. This rearrangement joins TRBV5-8 to TRBJ2-6; D is tentatively TRBD1 or TRBD2 (5 bases each). The germline V and J ends were trimmed by 2 bases and 4 bases, with 10 bases remaining between them. This CDR3 region has 15 residues. Germline CDR1 and CDR2: SGHTS and YDEGEE. CDR3 bases: TGTGCCAGCAGCTTCTTCGGGGCCGGGGCCAACGTCCTGACTTTC. Amino acid sequence: CASSFFGAGANVLTF.

This clonotype has ten or more counts. The chain recombines TRBV5-8 with TRBJ2-5, with TRBD1 as a possible D gene (6 bases). V was shortened by 4 bases and J by 5 bases, with 15 bases between the two germline ends. This CDR3 comprises 14 residues. Germline V gene sequence: CDR1 SGHTS, CDR2 YDEGEE. CDR3 protein: CASSPGTQRETQYF. The CDR3 nucleotides read TGTGCCAGCAGCCCTGGGACACAAAGGGAGACCCAGTACTTC.

This clonotype was counted many times. The chain uses TRBV29-1 and TRBJ2-1, with D possibly matching TRBD2 (5 bases). V was pared by 6 bases and J by 0 bases, with 15 bases between. This CDR3 spans 15 amino acids. Germline values: CDR1 SQVTM, CDR2 ANQGSEA. CDR3 amino acids: CSVDTGMSSYNEQFF. CDR3 DNA sequence: TGCAGCGTCGATACGGGAATGAGCTCCTACAATGAGCAGTTCTTC.

This clonotype was observed at least ten times. The rearrangement uses TRBV6-5 and TRBJ2-5; D is possibly TRBD1 or TRBD2 (6 bases each). CDR3 length: 15 amino acids. The germline V gene has CDR1 MNHEY and CDR2 SVGAGI. Trimming removed 6 bases from V and 5 bases from J, with 19 bases in between. CDR3 in amino acids: CASSSLDGGWETQYF. The CDR3 nucleotides read TGTGCCAGCAGCTCACTGGACGGGGGCTGGGAGACCCAGTACTTC.

V usage is TRBV6-1 and J usage is TRBJ2-1; 7 nucleotides agree with TRBD2. J was trimmed by 3 bases and V by 7 bases; bases with no gene match: 6. The germline CDR1 and CDR2 sequences are MNHNS and SASEGT. The CDR3 is 14 amino acids. CDR3 DNA: TGTGCCAGCACGGCGCTAGCGGACTACAATGAGCAGTTCTTC. As protein: CASTALADYNEQFF.

V gene TRBV6-1 combines with J gene TRBJ2-2; unclear D gene. CDR3 length equals 12 residues. Germline values: CDR1 MNHNS, CDR2 SASEGT. V was clipped by 5 bases and J by 5 bases, with 6 bases between them. In DNA, the CDR3 is TGTGCCAGCAGTCTTAAGACCGGGGAGCTGTTTTTT. As protein: CASSLKTGELFF.

With respect to this clonotype: This CDR3 fails to terminate in the conserved phenylalanine or tryptophan, so it likely reflects a read error. This chain uses TRBV9 with TRBJ2-4, with 9 bases fitting TRBD1. The CDR3 totals 14 residues. Germline assignment: CDR1 SGDLS and CDR2 YYNGEE. This CDR3 is CASSGMGQGNTQYL. For the CDR3, the DNA is TGTGCCAGCAGCGGGATGGGACAGGGAAACACTCAGTACCTC.

The sample holds many counts of this clonotype. CDR3 sequence: CASSLVWETQYF. DNA for the CDR3: TGTGCCAGCAGCTTAGTGTGGGAGACCCAGTACTTC. This chain uses TRBV7-2 with TRBJ2-5; the D is unclear. Germline V gene lookup returns CDR1 SGHTA and CDR2 FQGNSA. V lost 1 base and J lost 5, with 5 bases in between. This CDR3 spans 12 amino acids.

This clonotype was observed many times. J is TRBJ2-1 and V is TRBV19, with 8 positions matching TRBD1. Germline lookup yields CDR1 LNHDA and CDR2 SQIVND (reference sequence). The ends lost 3 bases at V and 8 bases at J; junction bases unmatched: 12. The CDR3 spans 16 residues. The CDR3 spells CASSISRTGLVDEQFF. CDR3 coding DNA: TGTGCCAGTAGTATCTCCCGGACAGGGCTGGTGGATGAGCAGTTCTTC. Full variable domain (rest looked up from reference TRBV19 and TRBJ2-1): DGGITQSPKYLFRKEGQNVTLSCEQNLNHDAMYWYRQDPGQGLRLIYYSQIVNDFQKGDIAEGYSVSREKKESFPLTVTSAQKNPTAFYLCASSISRTGLVDEQFFGPGTRLTVL.

Points on this clonotype: A clone one base away is much larger, so this may be a read error. The chain joins TRBV5-6 to TRBJ1-2, with D perhaps matching TRBD1 (5 bases). The CDR3 extends over 13 amino acids. Trimming left V 6 bases short and J 4 bases short, with 13 bases between. CDR1 is SGHDT, CDR2 YYEEEE, per germline. The CDR3 DNA reads TGTGCCAGCACCCAGGGCGGGGCCTATGGCTACACCTTC. This translates into CASTQGGAYGYTF.

This chain uses TRBV10-3 with TRBJ2-1, with D perhaps matching TRBD2 (7 bases). Germline V CDR1 and CDR2: ENHRY, SYGVKD. The V end lost 6 bases, the J end lost 0 bases, and 15 bases lay between the germline ends. The CDR3 is 16 amino acids. CDR3 sequence (DNA): TGTGCCATCAGCAAGGGGGGGGGGTCCTCCTACAATGAGCAGTTCTTC. It encodes CAISKGGGSSYNEQFF.

This clonotype occurred many times. The chain has TRBV6-5 and TRBJ2-1; 9 bases match TRBD2. After removal of 6 bases from V and 0 bases from J, the junction contained 9 bases not matched to a gene. Germline assignment: CDR1 MNHEY and CDR2 SVGAGI. The CDR3 is 17 residues long. CDR3 in DNA: TGTGCCAGCAGCCGCATACTGGGACTAGCCTCCTACAATGAGCAGTTCTTC. This translates into CASSRILGLASYNEQFF.

The chain recombines TRBV6-2 or TRBV6-3 with TRBJ2-2; tentatively, D is TRBD2 (6 bases). The CDR3 totals 18 residues. Germline loops: CDR1 MNHEY, CDR2 SVGEGT. The V end was cut by 5 bases, the J end by 5 bases, with 24 bases between. CDR3 nucleotides: TGTGCCAGCAGTCACCTCCCCCCGGGACTGATACAAACCGGGGAGCTGTTTTTT. Amino acid sequence: CASSHLPPGLIQTGELFF.

Ten or more counts support this clonotype. The chain is built from TRBV14 and TRBJ2-1; no definite D call. The V gene's germline CDR1 is SGHDN and CDR2 FVKESK. V was shortened by 1 base and J by 5 bases, with 6 bases between the two germline ends. CDR3 size: 13 residues. CDR3 nucleotide sequence: TGTGCCAGCAGCCAAGTGAGAAACAATGAGCAGTTCTTC. This codes for CASSQVRNNEQFF.

This clonotype has at least ten counts. The chain carries TRBV4-1 and TRBJ1-2, with D maybe TRBD1 (6 bases). The CDR3 runs 15 residues. Trimming left V 0 bases short and J 4 bases short, with 12 bases between. The germline V gene has CDR1 MGHRA and CDR2 YSYEKL. The CDR3 is CASSQDWGTFYGYTF. Here the CDR3 DNA reads TGCGCCAGCAGCCAAGACTGGGGGACATTCTATGGCTACACCTTC.

V and J are TRBV19 and TRBJ1-6; D possibly corresponds to TRBD1 (5 bases). V dropped 9 bases and J dropped 5 bases, with 11 bases sitting between them. Per germline, CDR1 LNHDA and CDR2 SQIVND (reference sequence). The CDR3 contains 13 residues. As DNA, the CDR3 is TGTGCCAGATCAGGGACCGATAATTCACCCCTCCACTTT. It specifies CARSGTDNSPLHF.

This clonotype was seen repeatedly, ten times or more. V and J are TRBV6-5 and TRBJ2-7; tentative D call: TRBD1 (8 bases). The CDR3 has 15 amino acids. The ends were cut back, 7 bases at V and 3 bases at J, with 19 bases in the middle. Germline values: CDR1 MNHEY, CDR2 SVGAGI. CDR3 loop: CASKLTGGVVYEQYF. The CDR3 DNA follows: TGTGCCAGCAAACTTACAGGGGGGGTTGTCTACGAGCAGTACTTC.

This clonotype has ten or more counts. The chain recombines TRBV20-1 with TRBJ1-3; D not resolved. The germline V gene encodes CDR1 DFQATT and CDR2 SNEGSKA (reference sequence). The V and J ends lost 3 bases and 5 bases respectively, with 14 bases between them. This CDR3 is 14 amino acids long. The chain's CDR3 is CSARSGLGRNTIYF. DNA for the CDR3: TGCAGTGCTAGGAGCGGTCTCGGGAGAAACACCATATATTTT.

This clonotype was seen only a few times. The rearrangement joins TRBV9 to TRBJ1-2; D is uncertain. Trimming stripped 0 bases from V and 4 bases from J, with 10 bases between. This CDR3 is built from 14 residues. Germline lookup yields CDR1 SGDLS and CDR2 YYNGEE. CDR3 amino acids: CASSVGVGIYGYTF. CDR3 DNA: TGTGCCAGCAGCGTAGGGGTTGGAATCTATGGCTACACCTTC.

This clonotype was detected ten times or more. The chain joins TRBV15 to TRBJ2-5; 7 bases line up with TRBD1. Germline-derived CDR1 and CDR2 are LNHNV and YYDKDF (reference sequence). CDR3 length equals 16 residues. J gave up 4 bases and V 1 base, and 9 bases lay outside the gene matches. CDR3 in amino acids: CATSRGGSEGAETQYF. The CDR3 region has the DNA TGTGCCACCAGCAGAGGGGGTAGCGAGGGGGCAGAGACCCAGTACTTC.

This clonotype came up many times. This rearrangement joins TRBV7-8 to TRBJ2-2, with D maybe TRBD2 (7 bases). The CDR3 runs to 16 residues. The V end was cut by 7 bases, the J end by 3 bases, with 18 bases between. CDR1 is SGHVS, CDR2 FQNEAQ, per germline. CDR3 in amino acids: CASTPLRGRDTGELFF. The CDR3, as DNA: TGTGCCAGCACCCCGTTGCGGGGGCGGGACACCGGGGAGCTGTTTTTT.